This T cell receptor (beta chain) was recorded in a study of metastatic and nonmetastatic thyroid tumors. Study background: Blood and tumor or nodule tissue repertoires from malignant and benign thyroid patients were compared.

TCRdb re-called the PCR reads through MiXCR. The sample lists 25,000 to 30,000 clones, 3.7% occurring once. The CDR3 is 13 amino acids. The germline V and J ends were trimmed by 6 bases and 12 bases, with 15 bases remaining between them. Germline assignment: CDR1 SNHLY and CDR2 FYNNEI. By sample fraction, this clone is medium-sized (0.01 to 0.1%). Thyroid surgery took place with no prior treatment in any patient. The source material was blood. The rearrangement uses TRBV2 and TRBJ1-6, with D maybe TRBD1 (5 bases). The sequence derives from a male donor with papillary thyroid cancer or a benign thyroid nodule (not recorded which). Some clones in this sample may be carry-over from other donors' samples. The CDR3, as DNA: TGTGCCAGCAGAGGGGACGGCGGTTTACCCCTCCACTTT. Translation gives CASRGDGGLPLHF.